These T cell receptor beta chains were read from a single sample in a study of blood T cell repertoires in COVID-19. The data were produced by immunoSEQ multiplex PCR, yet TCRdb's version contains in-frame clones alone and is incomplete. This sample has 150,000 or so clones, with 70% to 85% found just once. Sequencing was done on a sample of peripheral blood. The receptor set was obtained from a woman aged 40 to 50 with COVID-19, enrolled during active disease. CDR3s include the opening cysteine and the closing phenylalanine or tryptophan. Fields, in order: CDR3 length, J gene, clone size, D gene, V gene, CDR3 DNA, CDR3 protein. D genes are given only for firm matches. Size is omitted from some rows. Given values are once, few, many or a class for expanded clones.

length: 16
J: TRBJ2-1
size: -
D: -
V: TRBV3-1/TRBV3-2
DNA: TGTGCCAGCAGCCAGAGGGGGAGTTACTCCTACAATGAGCAGTTCTTC
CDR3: CASSQRGSYSYNEQFF

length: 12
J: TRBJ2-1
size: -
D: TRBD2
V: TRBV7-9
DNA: TGTGCCAGCACCCCCGGGGGGAATGAGCAGTTCTTC
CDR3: CASTPGGNEQFF

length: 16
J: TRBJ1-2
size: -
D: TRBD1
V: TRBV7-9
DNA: TGTGCCAGCAGCTTTGGTAAAGGGGGCGTCTCGTATGGCTACACCTTC
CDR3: CASSFGKGGVSYGYTF

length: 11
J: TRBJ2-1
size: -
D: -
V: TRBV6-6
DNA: TGTGCCAGCTCCCAGGGGAATGAGCAGTTCTTC
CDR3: CASSQGNEQFF

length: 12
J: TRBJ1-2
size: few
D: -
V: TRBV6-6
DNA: TGTGCCAGCACTCTCCGGGACAATGGCTACACCTTC
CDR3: CASTLRDNGYTF

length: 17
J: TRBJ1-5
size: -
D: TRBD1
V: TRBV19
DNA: TGTGCCAGTAGACCTACCGCCTTTGGGGACAGAAATCAGCCCCAGCATTTT
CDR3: CASRPTAFGDRNQPQHF

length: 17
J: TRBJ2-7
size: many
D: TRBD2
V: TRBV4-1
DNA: TGCGCCAGCAGCACTCTCGGACTAGCGGGAGGGGGAGACGAGCAGTACTTC
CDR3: CASSTLGLAGGGDEQYF

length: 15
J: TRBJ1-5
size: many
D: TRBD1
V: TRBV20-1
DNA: TGCAGTGCTAGTAGAGAGACAGGGGGCGGACAGCCCCAGCATTTT
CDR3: CSASRETGGGQPQHF

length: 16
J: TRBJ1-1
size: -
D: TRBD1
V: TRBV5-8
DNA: TGTGCCAGCAGCCCTGGGGACAGAAATACGAACACTGAAGCTTTCTTT
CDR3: CASSPGDRNTNTEAFF

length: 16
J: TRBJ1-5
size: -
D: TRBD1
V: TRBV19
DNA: TGTGCCAGTAGTATGGGACAGGTCTTCAAAAATCAGCCCCAGCATTTT
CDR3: CASSMGQVFKNQPQHF

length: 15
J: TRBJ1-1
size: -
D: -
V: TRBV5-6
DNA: TGTGCCAGCAGTCTTAGTCCGAGGGCCAACACTGAAGCTTTCTTT
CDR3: CASSLSPRANTEAFF

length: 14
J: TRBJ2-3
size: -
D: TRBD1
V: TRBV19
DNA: TGTGCCAGTAGTAACACCGGGACAGTCCATACGCAGTATTTT
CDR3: CASSNTGTVHTQYF

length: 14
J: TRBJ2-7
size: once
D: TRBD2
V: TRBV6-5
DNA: TGTGCCAGCAGTCTGAGCGGGAAATACTACGAGCAGTACTTC
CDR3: CASSLSGKYYEQYF

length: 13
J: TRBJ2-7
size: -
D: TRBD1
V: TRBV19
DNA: TGTGCCAGTAGTATCCGGGACAGCTACGAGCAGTACTTC
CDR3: CASSIRDSYEQYF

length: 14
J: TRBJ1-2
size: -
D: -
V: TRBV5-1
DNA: TGCGCCAGCAGCCACCGCGGAGGGAGGGATGGCTACACCTTC
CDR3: CASSHRGGRDGYTF

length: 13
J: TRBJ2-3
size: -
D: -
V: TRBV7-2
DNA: TGTGCCAGCAGCTCCACGCAGGGAGATACGCAGTATTTT
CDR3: CASSSTQGDTQYF

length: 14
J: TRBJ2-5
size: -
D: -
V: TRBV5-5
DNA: TGTGCCAGCAGCTTGAACCCCAGAGGAGAGACCCAGTACTTC
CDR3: CASSLNPRGETQYF

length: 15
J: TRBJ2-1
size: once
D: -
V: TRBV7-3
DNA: TGTGCCAGCAGCTTAGGCCCAGCGTCCTACAATGAGCAGTTCTTC
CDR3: CASSLGPASYNEQFF

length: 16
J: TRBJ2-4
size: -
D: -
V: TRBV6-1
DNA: TGTGCCAGCAGTGAATTAACAGCACAAGCCAAAAACATTCAGTACTTC
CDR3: CASSELTAQAKNIQYF

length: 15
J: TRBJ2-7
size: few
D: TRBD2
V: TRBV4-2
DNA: TGTGCCAGCAGCCAAGCGGGACTAGCGATCTACGAGCAGTACTTC
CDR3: CASSQAGLAIYEQYF

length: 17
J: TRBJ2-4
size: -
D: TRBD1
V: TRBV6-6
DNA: TGTGCCAGCAGTCCCTTGTCGACAGGGGGAACCTTAAACATTCAGTACTTC
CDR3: CASSPLSTGGTLNIQYF

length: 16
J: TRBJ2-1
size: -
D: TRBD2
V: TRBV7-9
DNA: TGTGCCAGCAGCCTCAACTTAGCGGGAAGATACAATGAGCAGTTCTTC
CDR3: CASSLNLAGRYNEQFF

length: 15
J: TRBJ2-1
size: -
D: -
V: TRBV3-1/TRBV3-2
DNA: TGTGCCAGCAGCCGGGGGATAGGGACTGCAAATGAGCAGTTCTTC
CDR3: CASSRGIGTANEQFF

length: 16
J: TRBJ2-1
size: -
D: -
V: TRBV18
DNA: TGTGCCAGCTCACCCGGGCCAGGGCTCTACTACAATGAGCAGTTCTTC
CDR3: CASSPGPGLYYNEQFF

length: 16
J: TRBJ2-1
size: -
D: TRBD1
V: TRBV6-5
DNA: TGTGCCAGCAGTTACTCGACAGGGTTGGGGGTCGATGAGCAGTTCTTC
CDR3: CASSYSTGLGVDEQFF

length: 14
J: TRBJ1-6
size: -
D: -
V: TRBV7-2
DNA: TGTGCCAGCAGCCCCCGGGAGCGAAATTCACCCCTCCACTTT
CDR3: CASSPRERNSPLHF

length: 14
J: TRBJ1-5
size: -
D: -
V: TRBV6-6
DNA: TGTGCCAGCAGCCCCGCGGGGAGCAATCAGCCCCAGCATTTT
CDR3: CASSPAGSNQPQHF

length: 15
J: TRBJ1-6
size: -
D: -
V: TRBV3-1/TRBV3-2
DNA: TGTGCCAGCAGCCAGGGGCAGTCGCCTAATTCACCCCTCCACTTT
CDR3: CASSQGQSPNSPLHF